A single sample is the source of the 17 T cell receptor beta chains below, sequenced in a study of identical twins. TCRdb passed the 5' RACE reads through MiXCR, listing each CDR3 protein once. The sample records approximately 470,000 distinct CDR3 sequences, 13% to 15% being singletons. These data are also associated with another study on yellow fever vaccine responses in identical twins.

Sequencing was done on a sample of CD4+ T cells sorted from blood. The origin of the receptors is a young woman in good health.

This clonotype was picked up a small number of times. The CDR3 region has the DNA TGTGCCAGCAGAGTAGAGGGGATTATGAACACTGAAGCTTTCTTT. It specifies CASRVEGIMNTEAFF. The V gene is TRBV6-1, the J gene TRBJ1-1, with D perhaps TRBD1 (5 bases). CDR3 length equals 15 residues. Per the germline V gene, CDR1 is MNHNS and CDR2 is SASEGT. Trimming removed 6 bases from V and 0 bases from J, with 14 bases in between.

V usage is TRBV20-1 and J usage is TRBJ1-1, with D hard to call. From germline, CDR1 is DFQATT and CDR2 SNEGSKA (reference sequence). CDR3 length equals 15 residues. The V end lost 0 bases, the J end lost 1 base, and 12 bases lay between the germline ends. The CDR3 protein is CSARDRGFRNTEAFF. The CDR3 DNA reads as TGCAGTGCTAGAGATCGAGGGTTCCGGAACACTGAAGCTTTCTTT.

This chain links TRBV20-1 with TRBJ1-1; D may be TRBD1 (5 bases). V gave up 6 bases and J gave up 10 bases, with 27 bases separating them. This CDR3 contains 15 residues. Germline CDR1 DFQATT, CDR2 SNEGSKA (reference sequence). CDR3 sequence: CSAKPRGLRGFRAFF. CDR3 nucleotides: TGCAGTGCAAAACCGAGGGGCCTAAGGGGTTTTCGAGCTTTCTTT.

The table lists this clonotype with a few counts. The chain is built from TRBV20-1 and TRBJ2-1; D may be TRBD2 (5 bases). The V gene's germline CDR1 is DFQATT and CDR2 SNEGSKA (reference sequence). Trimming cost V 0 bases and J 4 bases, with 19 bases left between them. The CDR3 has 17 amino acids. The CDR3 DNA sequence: TGCAGTGCTAGAGATGTGGATTGGTACGGGGAATACAATGAGCAGTTCTTC. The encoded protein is CSARDVDWYGEYNEQFF.

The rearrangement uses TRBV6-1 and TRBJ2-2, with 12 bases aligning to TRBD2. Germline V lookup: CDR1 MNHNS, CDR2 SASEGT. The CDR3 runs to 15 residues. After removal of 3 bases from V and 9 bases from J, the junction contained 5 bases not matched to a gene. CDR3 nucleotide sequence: TGTGCCAGCAGTGATCCTAGCGGGGGGGCCCGGGAGCTGTTTTTT. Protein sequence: CASSDPSGGARELFF.

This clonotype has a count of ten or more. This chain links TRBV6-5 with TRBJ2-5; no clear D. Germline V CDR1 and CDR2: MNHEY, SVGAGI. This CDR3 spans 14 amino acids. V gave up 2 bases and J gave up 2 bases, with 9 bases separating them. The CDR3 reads CASSYAARQETQYF. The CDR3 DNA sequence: TGTGCCAGCAGTTACGCTGCCCGGCAAGAGACCCAGTACTTC.

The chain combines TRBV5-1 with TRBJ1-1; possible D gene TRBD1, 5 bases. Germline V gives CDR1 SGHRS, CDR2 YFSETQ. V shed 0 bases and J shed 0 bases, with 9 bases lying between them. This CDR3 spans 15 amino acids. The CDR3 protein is CASSLASGLNTEAFF. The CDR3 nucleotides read TGCGCCAGCAGCTTGGCCTCGGGGCTGAACACTGAAGCTTTCTTT.

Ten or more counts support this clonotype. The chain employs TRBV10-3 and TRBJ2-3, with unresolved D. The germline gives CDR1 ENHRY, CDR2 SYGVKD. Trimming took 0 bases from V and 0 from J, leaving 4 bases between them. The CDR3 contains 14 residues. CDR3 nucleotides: TGTGCCATCAGTGAGTCTACTAGCACAGATACGCAGTATTTT. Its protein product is CAISESTSTDTQYF.

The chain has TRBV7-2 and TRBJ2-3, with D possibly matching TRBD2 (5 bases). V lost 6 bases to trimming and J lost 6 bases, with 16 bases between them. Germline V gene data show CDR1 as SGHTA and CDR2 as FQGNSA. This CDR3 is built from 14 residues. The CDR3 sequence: CASSPEGRRDTQYF. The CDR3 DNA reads TGTGCCAGCAGTCCCGAGGGTAGGCGGGATACGCAGTATTTT. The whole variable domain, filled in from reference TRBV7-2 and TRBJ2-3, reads GAGVSQSPSNKVTEKGKDVELRCDPISGHTALYWYRQSLGQGLEFLIYFQGNSAPDKSGLPSDRFSAERTGGSVSTLTIQRTQQEDSAVYLCASSPEGRRDTQYFGPGTRLTVL.

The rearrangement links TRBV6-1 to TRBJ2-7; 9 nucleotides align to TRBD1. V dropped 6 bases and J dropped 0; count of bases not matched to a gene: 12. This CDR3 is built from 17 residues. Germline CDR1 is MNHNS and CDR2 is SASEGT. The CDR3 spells CASRLYTGTGSSYEQYF. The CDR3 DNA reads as TGTGCCAGCAGGCTTTATACCGGGACAGGGAGCTCCTACGAGCAGTACTTC.

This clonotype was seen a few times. CDR3 coding DNA: TGTGCCAGCAGTTACTCGCGGCTAAAACAAGAGACCCAGTACTTC. Translated: CASSYSRLKQETQYF. The chain combines TRBV6-5 with TRBJ2-5; D is unclear. The germline CDR1 and CDR2 sequences are MNHEY and SVGAGI. V lost 0 bases and J lost 2, with 10 bases in between. The CDR3 has 15 amino acids.

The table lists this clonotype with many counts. CDR3 DNA: TGTGCCAGCAGCCAAGCTGGGGGAACCTACGAGCAGTACTTC. Translating it yields CASSQAGGTYEQYF. The rearrangement links TRBV3-1 to TRBJ2-7; the D gene could be TRBD1 or TRBD2 (5 bases each). The CDR3 loop spans 14 amino acids. The germline V gene encodes CDR1 LGHDT and CDR2 YNNKEL (reference sequence). Trimming removed 1 base from V and 2 bases from J, with 9 bases in between.

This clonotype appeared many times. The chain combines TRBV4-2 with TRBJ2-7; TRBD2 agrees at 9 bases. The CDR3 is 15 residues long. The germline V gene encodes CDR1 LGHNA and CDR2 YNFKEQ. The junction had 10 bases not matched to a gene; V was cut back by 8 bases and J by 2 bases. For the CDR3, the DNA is TGTGCCAGCGCTAAATCGGCGGGGGGGACCTACGAGCAGTACTTC. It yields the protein CASAKSAGGTYEQYF.

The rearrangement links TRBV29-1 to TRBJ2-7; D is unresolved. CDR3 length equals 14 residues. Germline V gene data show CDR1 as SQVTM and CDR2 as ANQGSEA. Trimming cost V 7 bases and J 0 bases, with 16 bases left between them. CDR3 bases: TGCAGCGCCAGATGGACGGAGAGCTCCTACGAGCAGTACTTC. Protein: CSARWTESSYEQYF.

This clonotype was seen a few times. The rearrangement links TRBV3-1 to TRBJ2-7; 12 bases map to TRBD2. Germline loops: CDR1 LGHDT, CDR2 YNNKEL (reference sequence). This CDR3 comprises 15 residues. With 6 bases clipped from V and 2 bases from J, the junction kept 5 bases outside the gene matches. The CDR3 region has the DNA TGTGCCAGCAGTGTAACTAGCGGGAGGACCTACGAGCAGTACTTC. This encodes CASSVTSGRTYEQYF.

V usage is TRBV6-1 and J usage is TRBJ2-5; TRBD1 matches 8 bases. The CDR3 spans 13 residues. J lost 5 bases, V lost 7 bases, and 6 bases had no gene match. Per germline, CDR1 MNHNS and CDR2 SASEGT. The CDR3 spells CASKYGTGETQYF. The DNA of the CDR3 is TGTGCCAGCAAGTACGGGACAGGCGAGACCCAGTACTTC.

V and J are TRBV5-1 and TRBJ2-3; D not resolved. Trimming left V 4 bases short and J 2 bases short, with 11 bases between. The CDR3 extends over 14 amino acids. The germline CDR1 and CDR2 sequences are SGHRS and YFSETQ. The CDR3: CASSLRATTDTQYF. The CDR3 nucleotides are TGCGCCAGCAGCCTCCGGGCAACCACAGATACGCAGTATTTT. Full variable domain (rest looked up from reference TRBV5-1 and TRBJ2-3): KAGVTQTPRYLIKTRGQQVTLSCSPISGHRSVSWYQQTPGQGLQFLFEYFSETQRNKGNFPGRFSGRQFSNSRSEMNVSTLELGDSALYLCASSLRATTDTQYFGPGTRLTVL.